A single sample gave rise to the 18 T cell receptor beta chains below, sequenced in a study of spatial heterogeneity in lung cancer (dated by TCRdb to the late 2010s). The label giving this sample's time point can be read as: sample taken at primary tumor resection. TCR sequencing used whole RNA extracted from tumor and nontumor lung tissue, or from cryopreserved PBMC samples, without cell sorting. Libraries were built with 5' RACE. The sequencer was a NextSeq 500. TCRdb reworked the public reads: Q25 trimming with fastp, MiXCR clone assembly, productive beta chains retained. Each CDR3 protein gets just one entry, which takes the most common genes and DNA from the rows behind it. This sample is represented by roughly 21,000 distinct CDR3 sequences; roughly 3% of them were singletons. The ten largest clonotypes hold around 26% of the sample. The sample here was PBMCs, taken at surgery. The receptors were sampled from a female donor with early-stage non-small cell lung cancer.

This clonotype was seen repeatedly, ten times or more. The rearrangement uses TRBV20-1 and TRBJ2-2; 9 nucleotides match TRBD2. This CDR3 is 15 amino acids long. After removal of 3 bases from V and 1 base from J, the junction contained 3 bases not matched to a gene. CDR1 and CDR2 from the germline V gene are DFQATT and SNEGSKA (reference sequence). The CDR3 region has the DNA TGCAGTGCTAGGATAGCGGGGGTGAACACCGGGGAGCTGTTTTTT. This gives the protein CSARIAGVNTGELFF.

The gene calls are TRBV14 and TRBJ2-1; D call uncertain. Germline V gene data show CDR1 as SGHDN and CDR2 as FVKESK. CDR3 size: 15 residues. Between the trimmed V and J ends, which lost 1 base and 8 bases, there was a span of 15 bases. The CDR3 DNA reads as TGTGCCAGCAGCCAAGCTGCAGTGTTGAGTGATGAGCAGTTCTTC. Amino acid sequence: CASSQAAVLSDEQFF.

This clonotype was seen ten or more times. The rearrangement uses TRBV10-2 and TRBJ2-1; no firm D call. The length of the CDR3 is 11 residues. CDR1 WSHSY and CDR2 SAAADI come from the germline V gene. The V and J ends lost 2 bases and 10 bases respectively, with 6 bases between them. The CDR3 DNA follows: TGCGCCAGCAGTGAGCCGAGGGAGCAGTTCTTC. The encoded protein is CASSEPREQFF.

By share, this clonotype counts as medium-sized (0.01 to 0.1%). The rearrangement links TRBV2 to TRBJ2-5; no reliable D call. The V and J ends lost 5 bases and 6 bases respectively, with 19 bases between them. The CDR3 is 15 amino acids. CDR1 SNHLY and CDR2 FYNNEI come from the germline V gene. CDR3 region: CASSPWTATVQTQYF. In nucleotides, the CDR3 is TGTGCCAGCAGTCCATGGACGGCGACTGTACAGACCCAGTACTTC.

This clonotype was picked up a small number of times. This could be a read error, since a much larger clone is one nucleotide away. This sequence joins TRBV28 and TRBJ2-4; no definite D call. V was pared by 2 bases and J by 8 bases, with 4 bases between. CDR3 length equals 11 residues. Germline V gene lookup returns CDR1 MDHEN and CDR2 SYDVKM. The CDR3 DNA reads as TGTGCCAGCAGTTTACGGGACATTCAGTACTTC. Its translation is CASSLRDIQYF.

At least ten counts were recorded for this clonotype. This rearrangement joins TRBV10-2 to TRBJ2-1; TRBD1 is a possible D gene (5 bases). The CDR3 sequence is 13 residues long. Germline values: CDR1 WSHSY, CDR2 SAAADI. Between the trimmed V and J ends, which lost 8 bases and 9 bases, there was a span of 17 bases. The CDR3 loop reads CASRDTGDSEQFF. As DNA, the CDR3 is TGCGCCAGCCGCGATACTGGAGACAGTGAGCAGTTCTTC.

This clonotype occurred many times. The rearrangement joins TRBV27 to TRBJ2-2; TRBD2 aligns across 11 bases. The V gene's germline CDR1 is MNHEY and CDR2 SMNVEV (reference sequence). The CDR3 has 17 residues. J was trimmed by 2 bases and V by 3 bases; bases with no gene match: 5. The CDR3 protein is CASSFTRLAGNTGELFF. CDR3 DNA sequence: TGTGCCAGCAGTTTCACAAGACTAGCGGGAAACACCGGGGAGCTGTTTTTT.

This clonotype has at least ten counts. The chain links TRBV7-6 to TRBJ1-6; 9 nucleotides line up with TRBD1. Trimming cost V 4 bases and J 3 bases; bases outside gene matches: 7. The CDR3 covers 17 residues. Germline loops: CDR1 SGHVS, CDR2 FNYEAQ. CDR3 sequence reads: CASSSPAGQGYNSPLHF. The CDR3 nucleotides read TGTGCCAGCAGCTCTCCCGCGGGACAGGGCTATAATTCACCCCTCCACTTT.

This clonotype was seen many times. This sequence joins TRBV27 and TRBJ1-2; 8 bases are shared with TRBD1. J lost 5 bases, V lost 0 bases, and 8 bases had no gene match. CDR1 is MNHEY, CDR2 SMNVEV, per germline (reference sequence). CDR3 length: 16 residues. CDR3 protein: CASSLSGQVPRYGYTF. The CDR3 coding sequence is TGTGCCAGCAGTTTATCGGGACAGGTACCACGATATGGCTACACCTTC.

This clonotype was observed many times. The chain carries TRBV2 and TRBJ2-3; a weak D match, TRBD2 (6 bases). V lost 6 bases to trimming and J lost 3 bases, with 25 bases between them. Germline V lookup: CDR1 SNHLY, CDR2 FYNNEI. This CDR3 contains 18 residues. CDR3 amino acids: CASRTPRPTSGGTDTQYF. The DNA of the CDR3 is TGTGCCAGCAGGACCCCCAGGCCGACTTCCGGGGGTACAGATACGCAGTATTTT.

Ten or more counts support this clonotype. The chain has TRBV12-5 and TRBJ1-1; tentative D call: TRBD1 (6 bases). The germline V and J ends were trimmed by 5 bases and 3 bases, with 10 bases remaining between them. Germline loops: CDR1 LGHNT, CDR2 FRNRAP. The CDR3 is 13 residues long. This CDR3 reads CASGVKGDTEAFF. Here the CDR3 DNA reads TGTGCTAGTGGTGTAAAGGGGGACACTGAAGCTTTCTTT.

This clonotype has at least ten counts. The chain recombines TRBV25-1 with TRBJ2-2; 9 bases agree with TRBD2. From germline, CDR1 is MGHDK and CDR2 SYGVNS. The length of the CDR3 is 16 residues. Trimming took 7 bases from V and 3 from J; bases not matched to a gene: 9. The CDR3 region has the DNA TGTGCCAGCACCCCCCCGGAGCGGGAGGACACCGGGGAGCTGTTTTTT. Translating it yields CASTPPEREDTGELFF.

In this sample, this clonotype turned up many times. The rearrangement joins TRBV20-1 to TRBJ2-1; no definite D call. Deletions cut 0 bases from V and 1 base from J, with 4 bases between. This CDR3 contains 13 residues. Looked up from germline, CDR1 is DFQATT and CDR2 is SNEGSKA (reference sequence). The CDR3 reads CSARDRSYNEQFF. The CDR3 DNA is TGCAGTGCTAGAGACAGATCCTACAATGAGCAGTTCTTC.

This clonotype occurred many times. The chain is built from TRBV7-2 and TRBJ2-2; 8 bases line up with TRBD1. Germline loops: CDR1 SGHTA, CDR2 FQGNSA. V was clipped by 5 bases and J by 0 bases; unmatched bases: 23. The CDR3 contains 22 residues. The CDR3 DNA reads as TGTGCCAGCAGCGGTGGGGGGACAGGACAAAGGCCAAAACTTCCGAACACCGGGGAGCTGTTTTTT. Encoded protein: CASSGGGTGQRPKLPNTGELFF. The full variable domain, with the rest looked up from reference TRBV7-2 and TRBJ2-2, is GAGVSQSPSNKVTEKGKDVELRCDPISGHTALYWYRQSLGQGLEFLIYFQGNSAPDKSGLPSDRFSAERTGGSVSTLTIQRTQQEDSAVYLCASSGGGTGQRPKLPNTGELFFGEGSRLTVL.

This clonotype was seen many times. The chain links TRBV9 to TRBJ1-6, with D unresolved. V lost 3 bases, J lost 7 bases, and 17 bases lay in between. The germline V gene has CDR1 SGDLS and CDR2 YYNGEE. This CDR3 has 16 residues. CDR3 sequence (DNA): TGTGCCAGCAGCGAGACTCCCAAGATCGGCAATTCACCCCTCCACTTT. Encoded protein: CASSETPKIGNSPLHF. The full variable domain, completed using reference TRBV9 and TRBJ1-6, is DSGVTQTPKHLITATGQRVTLRCSPRSGDLSVYWYQQSLDQGLQFLIQYYNGEERAKGNILERFSAQQFPDLHSELNLSSLELGDSALYFCASSETPKIGNSPLHFGNGTRLTVT.

This clonotype appeared a few times. The V call is TRBV5-4, the J call TRBJ2-7; 7 nucleotides align to TRBD2. J was trimmed by 7 bases and V by 0 bases; bases with no gene match: 10. This CDR3 region has 15 residues. CDR1 and CDR2 (germline): SGHNT, YYREEE (reference sequence). In nucleotides, the CDR3 is TGTGCCAGCAGCTTGGGGCTAGCGGCTGTCGGGGAGCAGTACTTC. Translated: CASSLGLAAVGEQYF.

This clonotype was recorded many times. The V and J genes are TRBV14 and TRBJ2-7; no firm D call. CDR3 length equals 11 residues. Trimming left V 4 bases short and J 3 bases short, with 4 bases between. Germline values: CDR1 SGHDN, CDR2 FVKESK. In nucleotides, the CDR3 is TGTGCCAGCAGCCGAAGCTACGAGCAGTACTTC. This gives the protein CASSRSYEQYF. Together with reference TRBV14 and TRBJ2-7, the CDR3 gives the full variable domain: EAGVTQFPSHSVIEKGQTVTLRCDPISGHDNLYWYRRVMGKEIKFLLHFVKESKQDESGMPNNRFLAERTGGTYSTLKVQPAELEDSGVYFCASSRSYEQYFGPGTRLTVT.

This clonotype came up many times. The chain has TRBV5-4 and TRBJ1-1; 9 bases line up with TRBD1. V lost 5 bases to trimming and J lost 0 bases; unmatched junction nucleotides: 8. CDR3 length: 16 amino acids. Germline V gene lookup returns CDR1 SGHNT and CDR2 YYREEE (reference sequence). CDR3 nucleotides: TGTGCCAGCAGTCAATTCGGACAGGGGATGAACACTGAAGCTTTCTTT. As protein: CASSQFGQGMNTEAFF.